This T cell receptor (beta chain) was captured by sequencing in a study of T cell responses to AZD1222 COVID-19 vaccine. Data came from immunoSEQ multiplex PCR; TCRdb stores just in-frame clones and leaves some out. The sample has 150,000 or so clones, 70% to 90% seen once; the top ten hold 4.5% to 6.5%. Broader study findings: Mostly white British, mostly female donors; authors suggested clonal diversity may be underestimated. Samples come after the peak T cell response, not at day 14. Two AZD1222 doses significantly raised spike-specific TCR breadth and depth over controls.

Turning to this clone: Its antigen is still unknown.

This clonotype originated in an adult in good health. The input for sequencing was peripheral blood, taken on day 0 of AZD1222 vaccination.

The CDR3 region has the DNA TGCGCCAGCAGTGATCGGGAAATACTACCACGTACAGATACGCAGTATTTT. It translates to CASSDREILPRTDTQYF. The chain recombines TRBV10-2 with TRBJ2-3; perhaps TRBD2 as D (5 bases). Germline lookup yields CDR1 WSHSY and CDR2 SAAADI. This CDR3 region has 17 residues. The V gene lost 3 bases and the J gene lost 3 bases, with 19 bases spanning the gap.